The 32 T cell receptor beta chains below were found in one sample sequenced in a study of T cell clones after liver transplantation. The repertoire was sequenced with immunoSEQ multiplex PCR; TCRdb's copy has only in-frame clones and lacks some. The sample contains around 19,000 clones, approximately 88% of which appear only once. Sequences were derived from CD8+ T cells from blood, sampled before liver transplant. These receptors originate from a human donor who received a liver transplant.

V usage is TRBV7-2 and J usage is TRBJ2-7, with D possibly matching TRBD2 (6 bases). Germline lookup yields CDR1 SGHTA and CDR2 FQGNSA. The V end was cut by 1 base, the J end by 0 bases, with 16 bases between. The CDR3 extends over 17 amino acids. CDR3 nucleotide sequence: TGTGCCAGCAGCTTAGATCACACTAGCCCCTTCTCCTACGAGCAGTACTTC. Its translation is CASSLDHTSPFSYEQYF.

The chain links TRBV6-5 to TRBJ1-1; D perhaps matches TRBD1 (5 bases). V lost 5 bases to trimming and J lost 0 bases, with 10 bases between them. This CDR3 is 14 amino acids long. The V gene's germline CDR1 is MNHEY and CDR2 SVGAGI. CDR3 DNA sequence: TGTGCCAGCAGTCAAAGGGGTCTGAACACTGAAGCTTTCTTT. Protein: CASSQRGLNTEAFF.

The chain uses TRBV27 and TRBJ1-1, with 8 nucleotides matching TRBD1. Trimming at V came to 2 bases and at J to 1 base, leaving 0 bases not matched to a gene. This CDR3 is built from 14 residues. Germline V lookup: CDR1 MNHEY, CDR2 SMNVEV (reference sequence). The CDR3 loop is CASSLQGANTEAFF. For the CDR3, the DNA is TGTGCCAGCAGTTTACAGGGGGCGAACACTGAAGCTTTCTTT.

The V call is TRBV2, the J call TRBJ1-4; perhaps TRBD1 as D (6 bases). Germline V lookup: CDR1 SNHLY, CDR2 FYNNEI. V gave up 4 bases and J gave up 0 bases, with 15 bases separating them. CDR3 length: 17 amino acids. Here the CDR3 DNA reads TGTGCCAGCAGTGCCAACCACGGGGGGCCAACTAATGAAAAACTGTTTTTT. It codes for CASSANHGGPTNEKLFF.

This clone showed up just a few times. The chain is built from TRBV2 and TRBJ1-2; D is unclear. Germline assignment: CDR1 SNHLY and CDR2 FYNNEI. The germline V and J ends were trimmed by 2 bases and 3 bases, with 7 bases remaining between them. The CDR3 is 13 amino acids. Here the CDR3 DNA reads TGTGCCAGCAGTGAATGGAATGACTATGGCTACACCTTC. Its protein is CASSEWNDYGYTF.

The gene calls are TRBV6-1 and TRBJ1-1; D ambiguous. Trimming pared 1 base from V and 1 base from J, leaving 10 bases between. The CDR3 contains 15 residues. Germline V CDR1 and CDR2: MNHNS, SASEGT. The CDR3 protein is CASSEDVAPNTEAFF. CDR3 coding DNA: TGTGCCAGCAGTGAAGACGTCGCCCCGAACACTGAAGCTTTCTTT.

The chain carries TRBV5-4 and TRBJ2-1, with 10 bases matching TRBD2. The CDR3 length is 16 residues. CDR1 and CDR2 (germline): SGHNT, YYREEE (reference sequence). Unmatched junction bases numbered 15, after V lost 3 bases and J lost 12 bases. CDR3 sequence reads: CASSSPSGTSAFGQFF. The CDR3 nucleotides read TGTGCCAGCAGCTCGCCTTCTGGGACTAGCGCGTTCGGGCAGTTCTTC. The full variable domain, completed using reference TRBV5-4 and TRBJ2-1, is ETGVTQSPTHLIKTRGQQVTLRCSSQSGHNTVSWYQQALGQGPQFIFQYYREEENGRGNFPPRFSGLQFPNYSSELNVNALELDDSALYLCASSSPSGTSAFGQFFGPGTRLTVL.

The rearrangement uses TRBV29-1 and TRBJ1-1, with D unclear. Per the germline V gene, CDR1 is SQVTM and CDR2 is ANQGSEA. The V end was cut by 4 bases, the J end by 8 bases, with 11 bases between. This CDR3 region has 11 residues. This chain's CDR3 is CSVVRGGEAFF. CDR3 nucleotides: TGCAGCGTTGTACGGGGAGGGGAAGCTTTCTTT.

The J gene is TRBJ1-1, the V gene TRBV5-6, with TRBD1 matching 8 bases. Per the germline V gene, CDR1 is SGHDT and CDR2 is YYEEEE. Trimming at V came to 0 bases and at J to 5 bases, leaving 3 bases not matched to a gene. The CDR3 covers 14 residues. CDR3 DNA sequence: TGTGCCAGCAGCTTGGGGACAGGGCGTACTGAAGCTTTCTTT. Its protein is CASSLGTGRTEAFF.

The CDR3 spells CATLSGRRNNEQFF. The CDR3 DNA is TGTGCCACCTTGAGCGGGAGGAGGAACAATGAGCAGTTCTTC. The chain uses TRBV28 and TRBJ2-1; 9 nucleotides align to TRBD2. The CDR3 spans 14 residues. The V and J ends lost 10 bases and 5 bases, in that order; junction bases with no gene match: 9. CDR1 is MDHEN and CDR2 is SYDVKM in the germline V gene.

The chain combines TRBV27 with TRBJ2-7; maybe TRBD1 (6 bases). V lost 6 bases and J 0 bases, leaving 15 bases between the germline ends. This CDR3 is 15 amino acids long. The germline V gene encodes CDR1 MNHEY and CDR2 SMNVEV (reference sequence). This CDR3 is CASSPRQGSSYEQYF. CDR3 in DNA: TGTGCCAGCAGCCCCAGGCAGGGGAGCTCCTACGAGCAGTACTTC.

Judged by abundance, this clone is large. V gene TRBV7-9 combines with J gene TRBJ1-2, with TRBD1 matching 7 bases. V gave up 6 bases and J gave up 6 bases; unmatched junction bases: 16. Germline V gives CDR1 SEHNR, CDR2 FQNEAQ (reference sequence). There are 16 residues in the CDR3. This CDR3 reads CASRSPETGNKDGYTF. In DNA, the CDR3 is TGTGCCAGCAGATCCCCCGAGACAGGGAATAAAGATGGCTACACCTTC.

The rearrangement joins TRBV28 to TRBJ1-2; possible D gene TRBD1, 5 bases. V was cut by 3 bases and J by 2 bases, with 19 bases left in between. The CDR3 runs 17 residues. Germline assignment: CDR1 MDHEN and CDR2 SYDVKM. The CDR3 bases are TGTGCCAGCAGTTTCGTATTTATGACAGCGTACAACTATGGCTACACCTTC. Protein sequence: CASSFVFMTAYNYGYTF.

This chain links TRBV27 with TRBJ1-1, with 10 bases that match TRBD1. The CDR3 contains 14 residues. Germline CDR1 and CDR2: MNHEY and SMNVEV (reference sequence). V shed 3 bases and J 11 bases; nucleotides not matched to a gene: 9. The CDR3 loop is CASSFLPGQGSAFF. DNA of the CDR3: TGTGCCAGCAGTTTTTTGCCGGGACAGGGGTCGGCTTTCTTT.

This rearrangement joins TRBV27 to TRBJ2-2, with D maybe TRBD1 (5 bases). This CDR3 is built from 12 residues. The V end was cut by 5 bases, the J end by 5 bases, with 6 bases between. The germline gives CDR1 MNHEY, CDR2 SMNVEV (reference sequence). The CDR3 region is CASSPGTGELFF. Here the CDR3 DNA reads TGTGCCAGCAGTCCAGGGACCGGGGAGCTGTTTTTT.

The chain has TRBV28 and TRBJ1-1; possible D gene TRBD1, 6 bases. Trimming shortened V by 7 bases and J by 1 base, and 28 bases separated the two germline ends. CDR1 and CDR2 from the germline V gene are MDHEN and SYDVKM. This CDR3 is built from 19 residues. The DNA for the CDR3 is TGTGCCAGCACCCCAGGGTTAATACCAAAAAGGGGGAAGAACACTGAAGCTTTCTTT. As protein: CASTPGLIPKRGKNTEAFF.

Written as DNA, the CDR3 is TGTGCCAGTCGACTCTATGGCTACACCTTC. It codes for CASRLYGYTF. The chain recombines TRBV19 with TRBJ1-2; D not resolved. Germline loops: CDR1 LNHDA, CDR2 SQIVND (reference sequence). Trimming pared 8 bases from V and 4 bases from J, leaving 5 bases between. The CDR3 sequence is 10 residues long.

This rearrangement joins TRBV5-6 to TRBJ2-7, with D possibly matching TRBD1 (6 bases). Looked up from germline, CDR1 is SGHDT and CDR2 is YYEEEE. The V end was cut by 0 bases, the J end by 2 bases, with 18 bases between. This CDR3 region has 17 residues. This chain's CDR3 is CASSLAVGGPRTYEQYF. The CDR3 DNA sequence: TGTGCCAGCAGCTTGGCCGTAGGGGGACCGAGAACCTACGAGCAGTACTTC.

This chain connects TRBV5-1 to TRBJ2-2; no firm D call. The CDR3 covers 16 residues. Germline values: CDR1 SGHRS, CDR2 YFSETQ. The germline V and J ends were trimmed by 4 bases and 1 base, with 14 bases remaining between them. CDR3 DNA: TGCGCCAGCAGCCTATGGACGTCTGAGAACACCGGGGAGCTGTTTTTT. Protein sequence: CASSLWTSENTGELFF.

This clone appeared once. The chain uses TRBV5-6 and TRBJ2-2, with D possibly being TRBD1 (5 bases). CDR3 length: 13 residues. Between the trimmed V and J ends, which lost 1 base and 6 bases, there was a span of 7 bases. Per germline, CDR1 SGHDT and CDR2 YYEEEE. This CDR3 reads CASSLIGAGELFF. The CDR3 DNA reads as TGTGCCAGCAGCTTGATAGGGGCCGGGGAGCTGTTTTTT.

This clone is labeled medium-sized. This chain joins TRBV19 and TRBJ2-7, with TRBD1 identical over 7 bases. J gave up 9 bases and V 5 bases, and 13 bases lay outside the gene matches. Germline assignment: CDR1 LNHDA and CDR2 SQIVND (reference sequence). The CDR3 is 14 residues long. The CDR3 DNA reads TGTGCCAGTAGTTCTCGATCAGGGGGTCTGGGGCAGTACTTC. Translation: CASSSRSGGLGQYF.

A few counts support this clone. V gene TRBV19 combines with J gene TRBJ1-4; 7 positions match TRBD1. With V trimmed by 5 bases and J by 7 bases, 7 bases remained unmatched. Germline values: CDR1 LNHDA, CDR2 SQIVND (reference sequence). This CDR3 region has 14 residues. The CDR3 DNA follows: TGTGCCAGTAGTGGGACAGCGGACCTTGAAAAACTGTTTTTT. It translates to CASSGTADLEKLFF.

This chain links TRBV7-9 with TRBJ1-1; the D is unclear. This CDR3 comprises 13 residues. V gave up 4 bases and J gave up 2 bases, with 8 bases separating them. The germline V gene has CDR1 SEHNR and CDR2 FQNEAQ (reference sequence). In DNA, the CDR3 is TGTGCCAGCAGCTCCACCCTCAACACTGAAGCTTTCTTT. Its translation is CASSSTLNTEAFF.

This clone appeared a single time. The chain has TRBV10-3 and TRBJ2-7; TRBD2 agrees at 12 bases. V trimming: 0 bases; J trimming: 6 bases; junction bases outside the gene matches: 15. Germline V CDR1 and CDR2: ENHRY, SYGVKD. The CDR3 sequence is 19 residues long. CDR3 coding DNA: TGTGCCATCAGTGAGTCCCGTCTAGCGGGAGGGCGACAAGCGGGCGAGCAGTACTTC. The encoded protein is CAISESRLAGGRQAGEQYF.

This chain joins TRBV11-3 and TRBJ2-2; the D is unclear. Trimming removed 5 bases at V and 0 bases at J, with 10 bases between. CDR1 is SGHNT and CDR2 is YENEEA in the germline V gene. CDR3 length: 15 residues. The CDR3 nucleotides are TGTGCCAGCAGCATCATTGTCCCGAACACCGGGGAGCTGTTTTTT. It is translated as CASSIIVPNTGELFF.

The chain uses TRBV9 and TRBJ1-2, with D possibly being TRBD1 (6 bases). The CDR3 is 14 residues long. Germline V gene data show CDR1 as SGDLS and CDR2 as YYNGEE. Trimming left V 2 bases short and J 3 bases short, with 11 bases between. CDR3 in DNA: TGTGCCAGCAGCGTCATGGACAGTGACTATGGCTACACCTTC. Its translation is CASSVMDSDYGYTF.

The chain is built from TRBV7-2 and TRBJ2-3, with D perhaps matching TRBD2 (6 bases). Trimming cost V 2 bases and J 3 bases, with 15 bases left between them. In germline, CDR1 is SGHTA, CDR2 FQGNSA. This CDR3 contains 16 residues. CDR3 protein: CASSLPRERLTDTQYF. Here the CDR3 DNA reads TGTGCCAGCAGCTTACCTCGGGAGCGGCTAACAGATACGCAGTATTTT.

This rearrangement joins TRBV27 to TRBJ2-7; D is ambiguous. This CDR3 has 13 amino acids. CDR1 and CDR2 from the germline V gene are MNHEY and SMNVEV (reference sequence). Trimming removed 3 bases at V and 2 bases at J, with 8 bases between. CDR3: CASSFNGPYEQYF. The CDR3 bases are TGTGCCAGCAGTTTCAACGGTCCCTACGAGCAGTACTTC.

The V call is TRBV6-5, the J call TRBJ1-2, with D possibly being TRBD1 (6 bases). The CDR3 totals 14 residues. In germline, CDR1 is MNHEY, CDR2 SVGAGI. Between the trimmed V and J ends, which lost 7 bases and 3 bases, there was a span of 15 bases. Here the CDR3 reads CASTDGAGDYGYTF. The CDR3, as DNA: TGTGCCAGCACCGACGGGGCAGGGGACTATGGCTACACCTTC.

This chain uses TRBV28 with TRBJ2-7, with 9 bases identical to TRBD1. After removal of 5 bases from V and 2 bases from J, the junction contained 4 bases not matched to a gene. The CDR3 sequence is 14 residues long. Germline V gene lookup returns CDR1 MDHEN and CDR2 SYDVKM. CDR3 region: CASSDRGKTYEQYF. The CDR3 DNA reads as TGTGCCAGCAGTGACAGGGGGAAGACCTACGAGCAGTACTTC.

The J gene is TRBJ2-7, the V gene TRBV6-1; 7 bases fit TRBD1. This CDR3 is built from 13 residues. Germline CDR1 reads MNHNS; CDR2 reads SASEGT. J gave up 3 bases and V 6 bases, and 5 bases lay outside the gene matches. CDR3 residues: CASRGDSFYEQYF. The CDR3 nucleotides read TGTGCCAGCAGGGGGGACAGCTTCTACGAGCAGTACTTC.

V usage is TRBV6-5 and J usage is TRBJ2-7; weak D call: TRBD2 (6 bases). Germline-derived CDR1 and CDR2 are MNHEY and SVGAGI. V lost 5 bases and J 6 bases, leaving 14 bases between the germline ends. The length of the CDR3 is 13 residues. CDR3: CASSPQAAGEQYF. Here the CDR3 DNA reads TGTGCCAGCAGTCCACAGGCAGCGGGCGAGCAGTACTTC.